These 21 T cell receptor beta chains were sequenced from one sample in a study of blood T cells in healthy people across ages. Next came a second PCR, run for roughly 6 to 11 cycles, which used a sample-barcoded 5' primer along with a J-beta primer mix. TCRdb called the 5' RACE reads again in MiXCR, with one record for every CDR3 protein. The sample records about 680,000 distinct CDR3 sequences, approximately 49% being singletons. The specimen sequenced was blood. The origin of the receptors is a woman aged 60-70 years in good health.

The chain has TRBV7-9 and TRBJ2-1, with a tentative D call TRBD1 (5 bases). The germline V gene encodes CDR1 SEHNR and CDR2 FQNEAQ (reference sequence). The CDR3 loop spans 16 amino acids. Trimming left V 1 base short and J 0 bases short, with 10 bases between. The CDR3 region has the DNA TGTGCCAGCAGCTTAGGGACAAGAAACTCCTACAATGAGCAGTTCTTC. Its protein is CASSLGTRNSYNEQFF.

The V and J genes are TRBV27 and TRBJ2-3, with D hard to call. CDR3 length: 18 residues. The V end lost 3 bases, the J end lost 0 bases, and 19 bases lay between the germline ends. Germline lookup yields CDR1 MNHEY and CDR2 SMNVEV (reference sequence). DNA of the CDR3: TGTGCCAGCAGTTTTTTTCCCCCAGGAGCCCTTAGCACAGATACGCAGTATTTT. This sequence encodes CASSFFPPGALSTDTQYF.

This chain connects TRBV20-1 to TRBJ2-5, with 11 bases identical to TRBD2. After removal of 5 bases from V and 5 bases from J, the junction contained 7 bases not matched to a gene. CDR1 and CDR2 (germline): DFQATT, SNEGSKA (reference sequence). CDR3 size: 14 residues. CDR3 region: CSAGVLAGVETQYF. In nucleotides, the CDR3 is TGCAGTGCTGGTGTACTAGCGGGAGTTGAGACCCAGTACTTC.

This clonotype was seen a handful of times. V is TRBV6-2 or TRBV6-3 and J is TRBJ2-7; the D call may be TRBD1 or TRBD2 (5 bases each). Trimming removed 2 bases at V and 4 bases at J, with 12 bases between. Germline V gene data show CDR1 as MNHEY and CDR2 as SVGEGT. This CDR3 is 14 amino acids long. The CDR3 DNA reads TGTGCCAGCAGTTACAACGGGGCCCTATACGAGCAGTACTTC. Translating it yields CASSYNGALYEQYF.

V gene TRBV7-2 combines with J gene TRBJ2-1; 8 positions agree with TRBD2. V was pared by 6 bases and J by 8 bases, with 12 bases of the junction left unmatched. Germline CDR1 SGHTA, CDR2 FQGNSA. The CDR3 extends over 15 amino acids. The CDR3 coding sequence is TGTGCCAGCAGATTTTCCGGGACTAGTATCCATGAGCAGTTCTTC. This encodes CASRFSGTSIHEQFF.

V gene TRBV5-1 combines with J gene TRBJ2-2; 7 bases align to TRBD1. V shed 0 bases and J 1 base; nucleotides not matched to a gene: 3. The germline CDR1 and CDR2 sequences are SGHRS and YFSETQ. CDR3 length: 16 residues. Written as DNA, the CDR3 is TGCGCCAGCAGCTTGGAAGGGACAGTGAACACCGGGGAGCTGTTTTTT. The encoded protein is CASSLEGTVNTGELFF.

The chain employs TRBV6-1 and TRBJ2-7; TRBD1 matches at 8 bases. V lost 6 bases to trimming and J lost 4 bases; unmatched junction nucleotides: 5. CDR3 length: 13 amino acids. In germline, CDR1 is MNHNS, CDR2 SASEGT. The CDR3 sequence is CASSGTGVYEQYF. Here the CDR3 DNA reads TGTGCCAGCAGCGGGACAGGTGTATACGAGCAGTACTTC.

This clonotype occurred once. The rearrangement links TRBV20-1 to TRBJ2-1; 9 positions agree with TRBD2. CDR1 is DFQATT and CDR2 is SNEGSKA in the germline V gene (reference sequence). V lost 7 bases to trimming and J lost 6 bases; unmatched junction nucleotides: 13. The CDR3 runs to 15 residues. In DNA, the CDR3 is TGCAGTGGGTTGGGCATCGGGACTAGCTTCAATGAGCAGTTCTTC. This translates into CSGLGIGTSFNEQFF.

The CDR3 sequence: CASGKNELGQISYEQYF. The CDR3 DNA reads as TGTGCCAGCGGCAAAAATGAATTGGGACAGATCTCCTACGAGCAGTACTTC. The chain links TRBV21-1 to TRBJ2-7; the table gives TRBD1 as D, unverified against the DNA. TRBV21-1 is annotated as a pseudogene. CDR3 length equals 17 residues.

This clonotype has a handful of counts. The chain uses TRBV20-1 and TRBJ2-7; D is ambiguous. Germline V gene sequence: CDR1 DFQATT, CDR2 SNEGSKA (reference sequence). Trimming pared 5 bases from V and 0 bases from J, leaving 20 bases between. The length of the CDR3 is 16 residues. CDR3 in DNA: TGCAGTGCTCTGAAGCGCCTTGGCGCTCCCTCCTACGAGCAGTACTTC. Protein product: CSALKRLGAPSYEQYF.

This clonotype came up once. The chain links TRBV18 to TRBJ2-1, with 9 bases aligning to TRBD2. V was pared by 0 bases and J by 8 bases, with 11 bases of the junction left unmatched. This CDR3 is built from 17 residues. Germline CDR1 KGHSH, CDR2 LQKENI. The CDR3 region is CASSPPSGGRANYEQFF. CDR3 nucleotides: TGTGCCAGCTCACCACCATCTGGCGGGAGGGCCAACTATGAGCAGTTCTTC.

The chain combines TRBV11-1 with TRBJ1-6; 9 bases are a match to TRBD1. J gave up 10 bases and V 4 bases, and 11 bases lay outside the gene matches. The CDR3 runs 16 residues. Germline assignment: CDR1 SGHAT and CDR2 FQDESV (reference sequence). This CDR3 is CASSSNRDRERSPLHF. DNA of the CDR3: TGTGCCAGCAGCTCGAACCGGGACAGGGAACGATCACCCCTCCACTTT. The full variable domain, its missing parts supplied by reference TRBV11-1 and TRBJ1-6, is EAEVAQSPRYKITEKSQAVAFWCDPISGHATLYWYRQILGQGPELLVQFQDESVVDDSQLPKDRFSAERLKGVDSTLKIQPAELGDSAMYLCASSSNRDRERSPLHFGNGTRLTVT.

This clonotype is a singleton in its sample. The V and J genes are TRBV20-1 and TRBJ2-5, with 9 bases lining up with TRBD1. V shed 1 base and J 1 base; nucleotides not matched to a gene: 4. Germline CDR1 reads DFQATT; CDR2 reads SNEGSKA (reference sequence). The length of the CDR3 is 15 residues. The CDR3 DNA is TGCAGTGCTAGAGGGGACAGGGAACGCCAAGAGACCCAGTACTTC. Residues: CSARGDRERQETQYF.

The rearrangement links TRBV10-3 to TRBJ2-7; 9 positions agree with TRBD2. CDR1 is ENHRY, CDR2 SYGVKD, per germline. J lost 0 bases, V lost 5 bases, and 11 bases had no gene match. This CDR3 has 17 residues. The CDR3 nucleotides read TGTGCCATCAGTTATCAACCCGGGACTAGCTTCTCCTACGAGCAGTACTTC. This encodes CAISYQPGTSFSYEQYF.

This clonotype has more than one count but fewer than ten. The chain couples TRBV7-2 to TRBJ1-1; unclear D gene. The CDR3 sequence is 13 residues long. CDR1 is SGHTA and CDR2 is FQGNSA in the germline V gene. The V and J ends lost 6 bases and 4 bases respectively, with 12 bases between them. CDR3 amino acids: CASRLSGSTEAFF. DNA of the CDR3: TGTGCCAGCAGGTTATCTGGCAGCACTGAAGCTTTCTTT.

This rearrangement joins TRBV20-1 to TRBJ1-6; D call uncertain. Looked up from germline, CDR1 is DFQATT and CDR2 is SNEGSKA (reference sequence). The CDR3 covers 13 residues. Trimming removed 2 bases at V and 6 bases at J, with 8 bases between. CDR3 in DNA: TGCAGTGCTAGAACAGTTCCTAATTCACCCCTCCACTTT. Residues: CSARTVPNSPLHF.

The rearrangement joins TRBV5-1 to TRBJ1-6, with 7 positions matching TRBD1. Germline V gene data show CDR1 as SGHRS and CDR2 as YFSETQ. The CDR3 is 16 residues long. V dropped 7 bases and J dropped 9; count of bases not matched to a gene: 16. The CDR3 is CASCSSQISGGSPLHF. The CDR3, as DNA: TGCGCCAGCTGCTCCTCGCAAATATCAGGGGGTTCACCCCTCCACTTT. Combining the CDR3 with reference TRBV5-1 and TRBJ1-6 gives the whole variable domain KAGVTQTPRYLIKTRGQQVTLSCSPISGHRSVSWYQQTPGQGLQFLFEYFSETQRNKGNFPGRFSGRQFSNSRSEMNVSTLELGDSALYLCASCSSQISGGSPLHFGNGTRLTVT.

The V call is TRBV28, the J call TRBJ2-5; D is undetermined. This CDR3 has 17 amino acids. CDR1 MDHEN and CDR2 SYDVKM come from the germline V gene. With 2 bases removed from V and 1 base from J, the gap between germline ends came to 17 bases. CDR3 DNA sequence: TGTGCCAGCAGTTTAGGTGAAGGCGGAGTGAGCCAAGAGACCCAGTACTTC. This codes for CASSLGEGGVSQETQYF.

At least ten counts were recorded for this clonotype. This chain connects TRBV20-1 to TRBJ2-7, with D possibly matching TRBD1 (6 bases). The V end lost 2 bases, the J end lost 6 bases, and 23 bases lay between the germline ends. Per germline, CDR1 DFQATT and CDR2 SNEGSKA (reference sequence). The CDR3 consists of 16 residues. The CDR3 loop reads CSARRVEYGQSGEQYF. The DNA of the CDR3 is TGCAGTGCTAGACGGGTGGAATACGGACAGAGCGGCGAGCAGTACTTC.

The V call is TRBV7-2, the J call TRBJ2-5; D is perhaps TRBD2 (5 bases). CDR1 and CDR2 (germline): SGHTA, FQGNSA. Between the trimmed V and J ends, which lost 4 bases and 2 bases, there was a span of 14 bases. The CDR3 spans 15 residues. The CDR3 loop reads CASSSTGVPQETQYF. The CDR3 DNA sequence: TGTGCCAGCAGCTCGACCGGGGTCCCACAAGAGACCCAGTACTTC.

This clonotype was counted between two and nine times. The chain employs TRBV20-1 and TRBJ2-7; TRBD1 aligns across 9 bases. With V trimmed by 4 bases and J by 5 bases, 6 bases remained unmatched. Germline CDR1 DFQATT, CDR2 SNEGSKA (reference sequence). CDR3 length equals 13 residues. This CDR3 reads CSATGTGSHEQYF. Here the CDR3 DNA reads TGCAGTGCTACCGGGACAGGGTCCCACGAGCAGTACTTC.